This entry concerns a single T cell receptor (beta chain). Its antigen is not yet known. Within one base of it there is no much larger clone, and no base qualities were kept. RNA was extracted with the RNeasy kit and roughly 0.45 to 1 ug was reverse transcribed using random hexamers. The immunoSEQ multiplex PCR assay, covering 54 Vbeta and 13 Jbeta segments, was used to amplify TCR beta CDR3 regions. To correct PCR amplification bias, a synthetic template baseline was used for both primer optimization and computational correction. In the source study's methods: Reads were annotated to V, D and J genes per IMGT and analyzed with immunoSEQ Analyzer, keeping only productive sequences. To calculate clonality, Shannon entropy was normalized by log2 of the number of productive unique sequences and then subtracted from one. Public and private clones were assessed among the 100 most prevalent clones of each patient and control. Clones were defined as Susac-specific when absent from the healthy and MS cohorts, from about 1,100 published viral clones and from other ImmuneACCESS disease sequences. TCRdb reworked the public reads: Q25 trimming with fastp, MiXCR clone assembly, productive beta chains retained. CDR3 protein duplicates are merged, each entry listing the most common genes and DNA. V and J calls and clone size were set by TCRdb, not the authors. The sample table shows 130,000 or so distinct CDR3 sequences, and roughly 94% are seen once. The ten largest make up about 0.28% of the sample.

From the germline V gene (reference sequence), CDR1 is SEHNR and CDR2 is FQNEAQ. From the cysteine through the phenylalanine, the CDR3 covers 13 amino acids. The kept DNA is CDR3 alone, 39 bases in frame from the first base. At the junction V is shortened by 1 base and J by 3 bases, with 7 bases in between. This specimen comes from a study of CD8 T cells in Susac syndrome (dated by TCRdb to about 2019). Context from the whole study: Of the Susac syndrome patients who were sequenced, about eight were in clinical remission while six had clinically active disease. Susac syndrome patients were therapy-naive, on corticosteroids (some also receiving IVIg), or on IVIg alone at blood withdrawal. Whether CD8+ T cell activation and differentiation in Susac syndrome was antigen driven was tested using repertoire sequencing. The study compared CD8+ T cell repertoire clonality among 12 healthy donors, 14 Susac syndrome patients and roughly 16 multiple sclerosis patients. General findings and caveats noted by the study authors: Approximately 15 Susac-specific public clones were identified in the total CD8+ repertoire, and four or five Susac-specific public clones were identified in the CD8+ TEMRA repertoire. CD8+ repertoires in Susac syndrome showed clonal expansion, which was highest in CD8+ TEMRA cells and was greater in clinically active patients than in remitting patients. The number of individuals in the TCR sequencing and HLA analysis was recognized as being relatively small.

High-throughput TCR beta sequencing profiled peripheral blood CD8+ and CD4+ T cells from healthy donors, Susac syndrome patients and multiple sclerosis patients. Recently defined diagnostic criteria for definite or probable disease were met by the Susac syndrome patients. Bulk CD8+ and CD4+ T cells were purified magnetically by negative isolation, whereas CD8+ TEMRA cells were enriched by FACS. Blood was drawn into EDTA tubes, processed within 24 hours, and PBMCs were isolated by density gradient centrifugation. PBMCs intended for TCR sequencing were frozen in liquid nitrogen and were later thawed in a 37 degrees C water bath. A purity of at least 90% was achieved for sorted or isolated CD4+, CD8+ and CD8+ TEMRA cells.

The origin of this receptor is a human donor with Susac syndrome. The V and J segments used are TRBV7-9 and TRBJ2-7; the D gene identity is not certain. Material for sequencing was CD8+ T cells from PBMCs. The CDR3 loop reads CASSLVRSYEQYF. The bases read TGTGCCAGCAGCTTAGTCCGAAGCTACGAGCAGTACTTC.